A selection of T cell receptor beta chains follows, all from one sample in a study of T-cell reconstitution after alpha-beta-depleted transplantation in children. One entry per CDR3 protein, called by TCRdb with MiXCR from the PCR reads. The table records 600,000 to 700,000 distinct CDR3 sequences, over 15% of them present only once. The sample was PBMCs from the stem cell graft donor, taken from the stem cell graft. These receptors originate from a human donor who donated a stem cell graft to a child with acute myeloid leukemia. Both conserved end residues are part of each CDR3. The D gene is left open where the match is weak. The size of a clone is reported for some rows only, either as once, few or many, or as a class for expanded clones.

CDR3 DNA,CDR3 protein,J gene,V gene,clone size,D gene,CDR3 length
TGCAGTGCTCAAGGGGTAGACGGCCCTTACGAGCAGTACTTC,CSAQGVDGPYEQYF,TRBJ2-7,TRBV20-1,many,NA,14
TGTGCCAGCAGCGTTGATACAGGATACGAGCAGTACTTC,CASSVDTGYEQYF,TRBJ2-7,TRBV9,NA,NA,13
TGCAGTGCTAGAGAAGGAGGAAACACCATATATTTT,CSAREGGNTIYF,TRBJ1-3,TRBV20-1,many,NA,12
TGTGCCAGCAGCTTAGTGGCCAGGGAAGTGGGAAACATTCAGTACTTC,CASSLVAREVGNIQYF,TRBJ2-4,TRBV7-2,NA,NA,16
TGTGCCAGCAGCTTACAGGGAGGGAACACTGAAGCTTTCTTT,CASSLQGGNTEAFF,TRBJ1-1,TRBV11-2,many,NA,14
TGTGCCAGCACCCTGCGGACTCCCTCCTACAATGAGCAGTTCTTC,CASTLRTPSYNEQFF,TRBJ2-1,TRBV7-2,NA,NA,15
TGTGCCAGCAGCTCGGTGGGAGGACCGACCTACGAGCAGTACTTC,CASSSVGGPTYEQYF,TRBJ2-7,TRBV7-2,few,NA,15
TGTGCCAGCAGTTTAGGGACTAGCGGGATTAGGGGTACGCAGTATTTT,CASSLGTSGIRGTQYF,TRBJ2-3,TRBV28,few,TRBD2,16
TGTGCCAGCAGTGACCTACCGGGACAGGGGGCCGGGGAGCTGTTTTTT,CASSDLPGQGAGELFF,TRBJ2-2,TRBV6-4,many,TRBD1,16
TGTGCCATCAGTGAACGGTCGACTGAAGCTTTCTTT,CAISERSTEAFF,TRBJ1-1,TRBV10-3,few,NA,12
TGTGCCAGCAGTCGCAAGGGGGCAGTATATGGCTACACCTTC,CASSRKGAVYGYTF,TRBJ1-2,TRBV28,few,TRBD1,14
TGTGCCAGCAGTTCGGCCCCCCTGGGGAATGAGCAGTTCTTC,CASSSAPLGNEQFF,TRBJ2-1,TRBV12-3/TRBV12-4,few,NA,14
TGTGCCAGCAGCTCCGGAGGACAGACCCAAGAGACCCAGTACTTC,CASSSGGQTQETQYF,TRBJ2-5,TRBV11-1,NA,NA,15
TGTGCCAGCAGCTCAGGACAGGCCAATCAGCCCCAGCATTTT,CASSSGQANQPQHF,TRBJ1-5,TRBV28,many,TRBD1,14
TGCAGTGCTAGGGCGAAAACAGGCCAAGATACGCAGTATTTT,CSARAKTGQDTQYF,TRBJ2-3,TRBV20-1,many,NA,14
TGTGCCAGCAGCCCTCTACGGGGACAGGTCGGGGAGACCCAGTACTTC,CASSPLRGQVGETQYF,TRBJ2-5,TRBV11-2,NA,TRBD1,16
TGCGCCAGCAGCTGGGGACCATTAAAACCGAGCACTGAAGCTTTCTTT,CASSWGPLKPSTEAFF,TRBJ1-1,TRBV5-1,NA,NA,16
TGTGCCAGCAGTGGGGGGGCGAGGAACACTGAAGCTTTCTTT,CASSGGARNTEAFF,TRBJ1-1,TRBV28,few,NA,14
TGTGCCAGCAGTGAAGCGGGACAGGGCTATGGCTACACCTTC,CASSEAGQGYGYTF,TRBJ1-2,TRBV25-1,many,TRBD1,14
TGTGCCAGCAGTATACAGGGTGGAGCAAATGAAAAACTGTTTTTT,CASSIQGGANEKLFF,TRBJ1-4,TRBV12-3/TRBV12-4,NA,NA,15
TGTGCCACCAGCAGCGGCTCCGCGGGGCTCCATGGCTACACCTTC,CATSSGSAGLHGYTF,TRBJ1-2,TRBV15,few,NA,15
TGTGCCTGGAGTAGGGATTGGACAGATACGCAGTATTTT,CAWSRDWTDTQYF,TRBJ2-3,TRBV30,many,NA,13
TGTGCCAGCTCACCAACAGGGCGGACTGAAGCTTTCTTT,CASSPTGRTEAFF,TRBJ1-1,TRBV18,many,NA,13
TGTGCCAGCAGTTTCAGACAGGGTATGGATCAGCCCCAGCATTTT,CASSFRQGMDQPQHF,TRBJ1-5,TRBV6-6,few,TRBD1,15
TGTGCCAGCAGTCTTGGACTAGCGGGGGGGCGGGAGACCCAGTACTTC,CASSLGLAGGRETQYF,TRBJ2-5,TRBV5-1,few,TRBD2,16
TGTGCCAGCAGCACAAATCCGGGGCACCAAGAGACCCAGTACTTC,CASSTNPGHQETQYF,TRBJ2-5,TRBV11-2,few,NA,15
TGTGCCAGCAGCTCCCCGTGGGGGTCTGATACGCAGTATTTT,CASSSPWGSDTQYF,TRBJ2-3,TRBV7-2,NA,NA,14
TGTGCCAGCAGCTCTCAGCGGGGGGGCCGTTCAGATACGCAGTATTTT,CASSSQRGGRSDTQYF,TRBJ2-3,TRBV7-2,NA,TRBD2,16
TGCAGTGCTAGACGCGCGTCCCAGGGTTCCTCACCCCTCCACTTT,CSARRASQGSSPLHF,TRBJ1-6,TRBV20-1,many,NA,15